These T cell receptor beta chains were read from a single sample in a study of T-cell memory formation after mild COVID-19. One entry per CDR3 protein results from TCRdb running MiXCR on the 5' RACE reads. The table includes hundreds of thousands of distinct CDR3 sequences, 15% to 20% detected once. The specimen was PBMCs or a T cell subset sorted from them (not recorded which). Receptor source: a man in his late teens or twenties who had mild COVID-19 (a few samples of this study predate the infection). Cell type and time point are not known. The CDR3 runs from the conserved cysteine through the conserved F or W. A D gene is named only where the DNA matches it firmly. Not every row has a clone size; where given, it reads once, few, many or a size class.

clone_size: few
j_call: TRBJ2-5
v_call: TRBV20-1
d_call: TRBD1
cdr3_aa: CSARDGQGLQETQYF
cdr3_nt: TGCAGTGCTAGAGACGGACAGGGTCTCCAAGAGACCCAGTACTTC

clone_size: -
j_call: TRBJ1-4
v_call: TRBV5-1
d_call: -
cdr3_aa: CASSPGAAPSEKLFF
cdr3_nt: TGCGCCAGCAGTCCCGGAGCCGCCCCCAGTGAAAAACTGTTTTTT

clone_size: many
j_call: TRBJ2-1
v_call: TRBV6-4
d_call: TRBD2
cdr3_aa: CASSKSGGAMDEQFF
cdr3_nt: TGTGCCAGCAGTAAAAGCGGGGGGGCAATGGATGAGCAGTTCTTC

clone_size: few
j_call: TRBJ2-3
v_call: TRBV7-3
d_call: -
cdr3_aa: CASSFIAGGDTQYF
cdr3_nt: TGTGCCAGCAGCTTTATTGCGGGTGGAGATACGCAGTATTTT

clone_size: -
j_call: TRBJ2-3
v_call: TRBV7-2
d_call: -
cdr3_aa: CASSLARGSDTQYF
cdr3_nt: TGTGCCAGCAGTCTCGCGAGGGGATCAGATACGCAGTATTTT

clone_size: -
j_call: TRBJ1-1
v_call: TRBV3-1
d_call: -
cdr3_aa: CASSQPGLGEAFF
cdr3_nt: TGTGCCAGCAGCCAACCGGGATTAGGAGAAGCTTTCTTT

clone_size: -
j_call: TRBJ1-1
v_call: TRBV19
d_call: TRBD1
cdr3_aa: CASRNEGGPKAFF
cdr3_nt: TGTGCCAGTAGGAACGAAGGGGGCCCGAAAGCTTTCTTT

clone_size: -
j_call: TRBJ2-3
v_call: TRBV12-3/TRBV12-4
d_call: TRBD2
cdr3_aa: CASSLSGPTDTQYF
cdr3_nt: TGTGCCAGCAGCCTTAGCGGGCCCACAGATACGCAGTATTTT

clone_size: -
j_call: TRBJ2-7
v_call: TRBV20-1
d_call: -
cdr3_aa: CSAITGPNEQYF
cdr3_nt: TGCAGTGCTATCACCGGGCCAAACGAGCAGTACTTC

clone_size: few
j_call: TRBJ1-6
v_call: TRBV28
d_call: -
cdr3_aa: CASSLVGQGNSPLHF
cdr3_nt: TGTGCCAGCAGTTTAGTGGGGCAGGGTAATTCACCCCTCCACTTT

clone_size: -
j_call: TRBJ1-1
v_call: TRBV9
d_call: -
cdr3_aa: CASSVVGGGTEAFF
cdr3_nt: TGTGCCAGCAGCGTAGTTGGGGGGGGCACTGAAGCTTTCTTT

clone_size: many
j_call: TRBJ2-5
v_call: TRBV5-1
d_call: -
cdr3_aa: CASSPGVETQYF
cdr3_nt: TGCGCCAGCAGCCCGGGGGTGGAGACCCAGTACTTC

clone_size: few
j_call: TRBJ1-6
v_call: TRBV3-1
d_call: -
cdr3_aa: CASSQGTYNSPLHF
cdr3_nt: TGTGCCAGCAGCCAGGGGACGTATAATTCACCCCTCCACTTT

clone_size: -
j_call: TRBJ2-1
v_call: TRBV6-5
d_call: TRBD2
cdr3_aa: CASSYSGGGVEQFF
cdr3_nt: TGTGCCAGCAGTTACTCTGGGGGGGGGGTTGAGCAGTTCTTC

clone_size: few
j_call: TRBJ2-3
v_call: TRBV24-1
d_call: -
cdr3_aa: CATSDSTAYTDTQYF
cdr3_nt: TGTGCCACCAGTGATTCGACAGCTTACACAGATACGCAGTATTTT

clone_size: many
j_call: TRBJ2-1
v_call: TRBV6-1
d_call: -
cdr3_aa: CASSELGLGEQFF
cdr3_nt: TGTGCCAGCAGTGAATTAGGTCTGGGTGAGCAGTTCTTC

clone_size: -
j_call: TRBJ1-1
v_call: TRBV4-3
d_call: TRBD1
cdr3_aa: CASSQSWKARGWTEAFF
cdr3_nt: TGCGCCAGCAGCCAGTCTTGGAAGGCCAGGGGGTGGACTGAAGCTTTCTTT

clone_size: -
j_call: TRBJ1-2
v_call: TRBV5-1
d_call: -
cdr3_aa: CASSFRAGGEDGYTF
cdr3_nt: TGCGCCAGCAGCTTCCGCGCCGGGGGTGAGGATGGCTACACCTTC

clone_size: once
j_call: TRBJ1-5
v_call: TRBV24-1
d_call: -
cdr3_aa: CATSKGSNQPQHF
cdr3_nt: TGTGCCACCTCCAAGGGAAGCAATCAGCCCCAGCATTTT

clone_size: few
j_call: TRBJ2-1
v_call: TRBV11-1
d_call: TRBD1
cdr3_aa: CASSLARGQGDYNEQFF
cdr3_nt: TGTGCCAGCAGCTTAGCGCGGGGACAGGGTGACTACAATGAGCAGTTCTTC

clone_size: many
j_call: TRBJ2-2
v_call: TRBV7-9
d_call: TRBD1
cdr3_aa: CASRPTGIGELFF
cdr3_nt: TGTGCCAGCAGACCGACAGGGATCGGGGAGCTGTTTTTT

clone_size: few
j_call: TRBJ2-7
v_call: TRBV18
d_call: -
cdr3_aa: CASSYPARSYEQYF
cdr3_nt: TGTGCCAGCTCATACCCCGCCCGGTCCTACGAGCAGTACTTC

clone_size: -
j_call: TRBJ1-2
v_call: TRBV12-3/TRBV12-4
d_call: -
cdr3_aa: CASSLGGRDYGYTF
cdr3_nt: TGTGCCAGCAGTTTAGGGGGTAGGGACTATGGCTACACCTTC

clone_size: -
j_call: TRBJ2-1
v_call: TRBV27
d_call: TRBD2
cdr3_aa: CASRPGAGGQYNEQFF
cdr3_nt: TGTGCCAGCAGACCTGGAGCGGGGGGCCAGTACAATGAGCAGTTCTTC

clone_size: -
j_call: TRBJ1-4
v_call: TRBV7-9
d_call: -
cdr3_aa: CASWETGEISGEKLFF
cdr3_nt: TGTGCCAGCTGGGAGACGGGTGAAATAAGTGGTGAAAAACTGTTTTTT

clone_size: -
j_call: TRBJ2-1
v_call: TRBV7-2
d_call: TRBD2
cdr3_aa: CASSLQTAGVGDEQFF
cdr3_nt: TGTGCCAGCAGCTTACAGACAGCGGGGGTCGGAGATGAGCAGTTCTTC

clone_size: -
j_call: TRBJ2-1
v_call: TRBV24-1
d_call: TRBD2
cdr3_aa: CATSEASGGPGEQFF
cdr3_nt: TGTGCCACCAGTGAAGCTAGCGGGGGGCCGGGTGAGCAGTTCTTC

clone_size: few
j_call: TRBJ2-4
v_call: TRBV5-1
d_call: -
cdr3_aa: CASSLVPEGAKNIQYF
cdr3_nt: TGCGCCAGCAGCTTAGTTCCGGAAGGGGCCAAAAACATTCAGTACTTC

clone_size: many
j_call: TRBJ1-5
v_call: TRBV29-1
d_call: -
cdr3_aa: CSVGPGGNQPQHF
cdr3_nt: TGCAGCGTTGGCCCGGGAGGCAATCAGCCCCAGCATTTT

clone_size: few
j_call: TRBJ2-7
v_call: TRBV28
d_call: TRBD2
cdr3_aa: CASSRGGGAPYEQYF
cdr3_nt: TGTGCCAGCAGTCGTGGCGGGGGGGCCCCCTACGAGCAGTACTTC